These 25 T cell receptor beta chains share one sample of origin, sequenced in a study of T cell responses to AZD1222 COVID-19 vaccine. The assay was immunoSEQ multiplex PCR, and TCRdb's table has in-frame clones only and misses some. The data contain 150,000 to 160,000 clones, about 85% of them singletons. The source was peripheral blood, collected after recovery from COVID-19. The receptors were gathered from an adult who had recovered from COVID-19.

The CDR3 DNA is TGTGCCAGCAGGATAAGGGCGGACGGTGGCTACACCTTC. Its protein product is CASRIRADGGYTF. This sequence joins TRBV6-5 and TRBJ1-2; unclear D gene. Per the germline V gene, CDR1 is MNHEY and CDR2 is SVGAGI. Trimming removed 6 bases from V and 7 bases from J, with 15 bases in between. The CDR3 length is 13 residues.

In DNA form, the CDR3 reads TGTGCCAGTTCGAATCCCTATGGCTACACCTTC. This codes for CASSNPYGYTF. The V and J genes are TRBV7-9 and TRBJ1-2; D is unresolved. Between the trimmed V and J ends, which lost 9 bases and 4 bases, there was a span of 9 bases. Germline V lookup: CDR1 SEHNR, CDR2 FQNEAQ (reference sequence). The CDR3 runs 11 residues.

CDR3 DNA: TGTGCCAGCAGCTTACAGGGGACTAGCGAGCACGAGCAGTACTTC. Translation gives CASSLQGTSEHEQYF. V and J are TRBV7-9 and TRBJ2-7; TRBD2 agrees at 10 bases. Germline loops: CDR1 SEHNR, CDR2 FQNEAQ (reference sequence). The CDR3 covers 15 residues. With V trimmed by 2 bases and J by 5 bases, 6 bases remained unmatched.

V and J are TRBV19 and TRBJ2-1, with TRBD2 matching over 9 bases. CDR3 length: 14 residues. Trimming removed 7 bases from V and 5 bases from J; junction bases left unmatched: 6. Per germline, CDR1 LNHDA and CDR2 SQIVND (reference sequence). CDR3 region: CASKGLAWHNEQFF. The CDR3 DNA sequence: TGTGCCAGTAAGGGACTAGCATGGCACAATGAGCAGTTCTTC.

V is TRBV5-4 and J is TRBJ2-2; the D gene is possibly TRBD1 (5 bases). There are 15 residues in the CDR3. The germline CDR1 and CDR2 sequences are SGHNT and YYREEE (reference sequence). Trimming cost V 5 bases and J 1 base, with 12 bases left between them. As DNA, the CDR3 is TGTGCCAGCAGTCTCTGGGGCTTGAACACCGGGGAGCTGTTTTTT. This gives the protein CASSLWGLNTGELFF.

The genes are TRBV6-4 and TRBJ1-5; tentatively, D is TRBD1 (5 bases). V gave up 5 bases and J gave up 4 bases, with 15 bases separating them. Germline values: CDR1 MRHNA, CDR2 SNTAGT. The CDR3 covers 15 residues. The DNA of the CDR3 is TGTGCCAGCAGTCGACCCGTGCGGGGGAATCAGCCCCAGCATTTT. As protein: CASSRPVRGNQPQHF.

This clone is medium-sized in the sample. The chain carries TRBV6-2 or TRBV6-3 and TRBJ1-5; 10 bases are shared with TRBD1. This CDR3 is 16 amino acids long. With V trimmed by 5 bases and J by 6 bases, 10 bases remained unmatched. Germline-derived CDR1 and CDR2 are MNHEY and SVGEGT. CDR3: CASSPEATGGGQPQHF. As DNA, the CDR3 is TGTGCCAGCAGTCCCGAAGCGACAGGGGGCGGTCAGCCCCAGCATTTT.

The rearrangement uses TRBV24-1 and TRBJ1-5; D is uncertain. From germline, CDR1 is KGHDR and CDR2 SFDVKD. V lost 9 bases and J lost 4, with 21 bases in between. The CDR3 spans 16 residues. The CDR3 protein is CATGEGGVLGNQPQHF. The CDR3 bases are TGTGCCACCGGGGAAGGTGGGGTTTTAGGTAATCAGCCCCAGCATTTT.

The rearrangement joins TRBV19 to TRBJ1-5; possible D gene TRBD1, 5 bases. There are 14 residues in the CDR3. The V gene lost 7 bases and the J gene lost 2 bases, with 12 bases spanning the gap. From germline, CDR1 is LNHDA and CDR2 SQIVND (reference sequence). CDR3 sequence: CASKGGAGNQPQHF. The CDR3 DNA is TGTGCCAGTAAGGGAGGGGCAGGCAATCAGCCCCAGCATTTT.

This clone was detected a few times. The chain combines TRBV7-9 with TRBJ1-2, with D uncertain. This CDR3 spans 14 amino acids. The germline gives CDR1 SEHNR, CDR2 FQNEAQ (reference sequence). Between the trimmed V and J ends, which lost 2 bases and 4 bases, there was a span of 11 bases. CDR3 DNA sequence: TGTGCCAGCAGCTTATATGAGGGCAGCTATGGCTACACCTTC. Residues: CASSLYEGSYGYTF.

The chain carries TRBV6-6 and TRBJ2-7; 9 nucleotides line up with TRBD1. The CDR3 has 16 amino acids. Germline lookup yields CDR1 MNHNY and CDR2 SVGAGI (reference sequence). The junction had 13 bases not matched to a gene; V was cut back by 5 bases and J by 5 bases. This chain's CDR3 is CASSPQTGQGSHEQYF. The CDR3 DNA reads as TGTGCCAGCAGTCCCCAGACGGGACAGGGAAGCCACGAGCAGTACTTC.

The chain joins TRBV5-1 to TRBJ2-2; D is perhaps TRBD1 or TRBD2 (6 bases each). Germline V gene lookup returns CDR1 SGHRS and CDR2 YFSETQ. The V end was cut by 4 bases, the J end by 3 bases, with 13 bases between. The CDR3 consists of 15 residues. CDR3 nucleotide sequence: TGCGCCAGCAGCCCCGGGGGCTGGGACACCGGGGAGCTGTTTTTT. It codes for CASSPGGWDTGELFF.

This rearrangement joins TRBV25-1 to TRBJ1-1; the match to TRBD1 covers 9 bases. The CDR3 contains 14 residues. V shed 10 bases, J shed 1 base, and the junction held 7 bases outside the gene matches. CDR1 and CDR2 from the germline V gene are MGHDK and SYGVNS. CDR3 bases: TGTGCCACCAAGGGGACAGGGCGGAACACTGAAGCTTTCTTT. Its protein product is CATKGTGRNTEAFF.

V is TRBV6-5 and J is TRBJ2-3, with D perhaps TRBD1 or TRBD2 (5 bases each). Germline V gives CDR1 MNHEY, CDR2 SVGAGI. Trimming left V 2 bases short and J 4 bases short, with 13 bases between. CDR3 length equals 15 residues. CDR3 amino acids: CASSYMGPRADTQYF. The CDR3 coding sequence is TGTGCCAGCAGTTACATGGGACCAAGGGCAGATACGCAGTATTTT.

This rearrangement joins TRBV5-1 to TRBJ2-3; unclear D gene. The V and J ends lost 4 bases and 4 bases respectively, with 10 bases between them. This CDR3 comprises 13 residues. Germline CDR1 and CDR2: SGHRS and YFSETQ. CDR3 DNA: TGCGCCAGCAGCGCCCTCGGGTCAGATACGCAGTATTTT. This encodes CASSALGSDTQYF.

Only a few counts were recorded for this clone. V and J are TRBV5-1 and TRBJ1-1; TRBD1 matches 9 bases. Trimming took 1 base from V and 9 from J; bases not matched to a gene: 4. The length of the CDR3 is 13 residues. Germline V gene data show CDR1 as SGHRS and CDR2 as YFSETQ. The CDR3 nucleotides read TGCGCCAGCAGCTTGTTGGGACAGGGTAAAGCTTTCTTT. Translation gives CASSLLGQGKAFF.

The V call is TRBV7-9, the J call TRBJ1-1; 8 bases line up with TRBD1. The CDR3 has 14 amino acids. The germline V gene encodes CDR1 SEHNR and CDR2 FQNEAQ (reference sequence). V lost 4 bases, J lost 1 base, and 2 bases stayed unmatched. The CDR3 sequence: CASSYGQGNTEAFF. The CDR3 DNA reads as TGTGCCAGCAGCTATGGACAGGGGAACACTGAAGCTTTCTTT.

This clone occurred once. The CDR3 nucleotides read TGTGCCAGCAGCGTAGAGGGGACTAGCGGGGCTCAAGAGACCCAGTACTTC. Translation: CASSVEGTSGAQETQYF. The gene calls are TRBV9 and TRBJ2-5; 13 bases align to TRBD2. The germline V gene has CDR1 SGDLS and CDR2 YYNGEE. Losses at the gene ends were 0 bases for V and 2 bases for J; bases not matched to a gene: 4. CDR3 length equals 17 residues.

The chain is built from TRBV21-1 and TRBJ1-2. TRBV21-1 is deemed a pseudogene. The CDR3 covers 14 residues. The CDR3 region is CASSKAHLNYGYTF. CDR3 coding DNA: TGTGCCAGCAGCAAAGCGCACCTTAACTATGGCTACACCTTC.

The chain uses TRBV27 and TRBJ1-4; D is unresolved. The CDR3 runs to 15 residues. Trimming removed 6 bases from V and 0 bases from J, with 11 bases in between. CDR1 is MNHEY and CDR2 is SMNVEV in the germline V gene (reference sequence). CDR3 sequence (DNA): TGTGCCAGCAGAGGGTACACGGCAACTAATGAAAAACTGTTTTTT. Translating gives CASRGYTATNEKLFF.

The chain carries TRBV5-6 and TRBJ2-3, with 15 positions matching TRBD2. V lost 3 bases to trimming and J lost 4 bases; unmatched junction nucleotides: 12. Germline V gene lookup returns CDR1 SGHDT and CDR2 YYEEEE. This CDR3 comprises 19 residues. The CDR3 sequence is CASSSGSWGLAGGPDTQYF. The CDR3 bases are TGTGCCAGCAGCTCCGGTAGCTGGGGACTAGCGGGGGGTCCAGATACGCAGTATTTT.

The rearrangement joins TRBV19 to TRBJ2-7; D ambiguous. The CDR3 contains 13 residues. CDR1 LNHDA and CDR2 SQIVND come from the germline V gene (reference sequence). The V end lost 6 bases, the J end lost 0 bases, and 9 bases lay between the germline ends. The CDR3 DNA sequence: TGTGCCAGTAGCCCCAGGTTCTCCTACGAGCAGTACTTC. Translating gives CASSPRFSYEQYF. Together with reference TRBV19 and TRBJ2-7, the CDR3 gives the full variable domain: DGGITQSPKYLFRKEGQNVTLSCEQNLNHDAMYWYRQDPGQGLRLIYYSQIVNDFQKGDIAEGYSVSREKKESFPLTVTSAQKNPTAFYLCASSPRFSYEQYFGPGTRLTVT.

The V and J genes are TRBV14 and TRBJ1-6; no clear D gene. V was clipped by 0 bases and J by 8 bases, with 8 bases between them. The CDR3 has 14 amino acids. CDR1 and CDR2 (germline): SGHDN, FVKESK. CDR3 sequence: CASSQDRPDSPLHF. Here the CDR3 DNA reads TGTGCCAGCAGCCAAGATCGTCCTGATTCACCCCTCCACTTT.

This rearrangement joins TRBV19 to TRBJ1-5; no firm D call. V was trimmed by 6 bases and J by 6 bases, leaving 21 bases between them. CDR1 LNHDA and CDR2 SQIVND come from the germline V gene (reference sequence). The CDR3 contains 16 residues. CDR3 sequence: CASSPTPTGRSQPQHF. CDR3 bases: TGTGCCAGTAGCCCCACACCGACCGGACGCAGTCAGCCCCAGCATTTT.

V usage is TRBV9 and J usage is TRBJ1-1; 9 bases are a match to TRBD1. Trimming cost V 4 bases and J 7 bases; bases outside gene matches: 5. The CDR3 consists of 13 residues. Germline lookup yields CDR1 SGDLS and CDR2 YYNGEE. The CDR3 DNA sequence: TGTGCCAGCAGCCCAAGGGACAGGGATGAAGCTTTCTTT. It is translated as CASSPRDRDEAFF.